This T cell receptor (beta chain) was found in a study of blood T cell repertoires in COVID-19. Across the study: Sites across the United States, Italy and Spain contributed samples from acute and convalescent COVID-19. T cells, B-cell-depleted T cells, or PBMCs supplied cDNA or gDNA.

This CDR3 spans 19 amino acids. Germline V gene sequence: CDR1 SGHRS, CDR2 YFSETQ. Trimming cost V 4 bases and J 0 bases; bases outside gene matches: 9. Original analysis: Estimates of nucleated cell counts were drawn from the amplification of reference gene primers. Sequenced by immunoSEQ multiplex PCR; TCRdb stores in-frame clones only, minus some. The D gene and trimming were derived from the DNA, and the V and J assignments and clone size from that table. The table records 110,000 or so clones, about 83% of them present only once. V and J are TRBV5-1 and TRBJ2-3, with 15 bases lining up with TRBD2. The source is a woman aged 70-85 years with acute or convalescent COVID-19. Specimen: peripheral blood. In DNA form, the CDR3 reads TGCGCCAGCAGCCGCCACGGGACTAGCGGGGGGCGTAGCACAGATACGCAGTATTTT. Amino acids: CASSRHGTSGGRSTDTQYF.